Sequencing of this T cell receptor beta chain was carried out in a study of blood T cell repertoires in COVID-19. Overall study context: Acute-phase and convalescent COVID-19 samples originated in the United States, Italy and Spain.

Clones were sequenced by immunoSEQ multiplex PCR, and TCRdb holds only the in-frame ones, with some missing. The sample lists approximately 470,000 clones, around 87% occurring once. Trimming at V came to 0 bases and at J to 2 bases, leaving 6 bases not matched to a gene. The CDR3 consists of 16 residues. The germline V gene encodes CDR1 SGHTS and CDR2 YDEGEE. Participants were aged roughly 18 to 90 years, lived in under 30 US areas, and enrolled virtually. Clinical history reported by participants formed the basis on which cohorts were assigned. Symptom resolution, clearance, or two negative PCRs marked donors in Cohort 3 as recovered.

The sample taken for sequencing was PBMCs or T cells enriched from blood (not recorded which). The V call is TRBV5-8, the J call TRBJ2-7, with 9 bases that match TRBD1. The TCR was taken from a woman aged 18-30 years who had recovered from COVID-19. The CDR3 sequence: CASSLDYGTGTYEQYF. As DNA, the CDR3 is TGTGCCAGCAGCTTGGATTACGGGACAGGGACCTACGAGCAGTACTTC.